A single T cell receptor (beta chain) is shown here with its context. V gave up 4 bases and J gave up 3 bases, with 12 bases separating them. CDR1 LGHDT and CDR2 YNNKEL come from the germline V gene (reference sequence). This CDR3 is 14 amino acids long. Clones were sequenced by immunoSEQ multiplex PCR, and TCRdb holds only the in-frame ones, with some missing. In the table there are about 150,000 clones, approximately 90% of which are singletons. This entry is derived from a study of blood T cell repertoires in COVID-19. Looking at the study overall: Samples representing acute and convalescent COVID-19 were sourced from the United States, Italy and Spain.

This receptor was taken from a woman aged 70-85 years with acute or convalescent COVID-19. Sequencing used peripheral blood. The V call is TRBV3-1 (or the pseudogene TRBV3-2), the J call TRBJ1-2; D might be TRBD1 (5 bases). Written as DNA, the CDR3 is TGTGCCAGCAGCCGGACGACAGCCCACTATGGCTACACCTTC. Its protein is CASSRTTAHYGYTF.